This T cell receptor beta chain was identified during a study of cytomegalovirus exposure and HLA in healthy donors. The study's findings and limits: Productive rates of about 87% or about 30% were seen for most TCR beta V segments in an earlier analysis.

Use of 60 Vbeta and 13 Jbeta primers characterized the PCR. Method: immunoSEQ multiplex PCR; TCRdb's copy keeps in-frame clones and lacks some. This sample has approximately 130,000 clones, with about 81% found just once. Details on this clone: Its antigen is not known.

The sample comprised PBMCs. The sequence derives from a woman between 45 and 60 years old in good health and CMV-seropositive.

Written as DNA, the CDR3 is TGTGCCAGCAGAGTAGGTGCCGGGACAGCTAGCACAGATACGCAGTATTTT. It encodes CASRVGAGTASTDTQYF. The rearrangement joins TRBV14 to TRBJ2-3; TRBD1 matches at 7 bases. The V segment lost 6 bases and the J segment 0 bases; nucleotides outside the gene matches: 12. Germline CDR1 is SGHDN and CDR2 is FVKESK. This CDR3 contains 17 residues.